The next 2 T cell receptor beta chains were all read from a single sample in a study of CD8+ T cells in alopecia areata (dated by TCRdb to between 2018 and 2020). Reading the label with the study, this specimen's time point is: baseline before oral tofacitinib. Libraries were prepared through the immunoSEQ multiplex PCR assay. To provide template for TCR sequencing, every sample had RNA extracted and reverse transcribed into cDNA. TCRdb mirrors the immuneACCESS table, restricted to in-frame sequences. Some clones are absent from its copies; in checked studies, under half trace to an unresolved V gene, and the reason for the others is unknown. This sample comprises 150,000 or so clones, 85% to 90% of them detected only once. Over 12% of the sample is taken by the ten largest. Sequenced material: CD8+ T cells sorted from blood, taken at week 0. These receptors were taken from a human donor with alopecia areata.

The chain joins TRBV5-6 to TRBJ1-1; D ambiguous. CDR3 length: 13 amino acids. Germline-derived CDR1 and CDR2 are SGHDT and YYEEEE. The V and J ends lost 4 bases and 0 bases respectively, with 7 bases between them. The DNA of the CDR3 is TGTGCCAGCAGCCAGACACTGAACACTGAAGCTTTCTTT. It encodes CASSQTLNTEAFF.

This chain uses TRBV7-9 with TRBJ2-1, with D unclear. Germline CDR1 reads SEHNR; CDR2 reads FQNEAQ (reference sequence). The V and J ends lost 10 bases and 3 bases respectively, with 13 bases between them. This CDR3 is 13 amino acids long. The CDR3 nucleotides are TGTGCCACCGGGCTTTCGGGCTACAATGAGCAGTTCTTC. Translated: CATGLSGYNEQFF.